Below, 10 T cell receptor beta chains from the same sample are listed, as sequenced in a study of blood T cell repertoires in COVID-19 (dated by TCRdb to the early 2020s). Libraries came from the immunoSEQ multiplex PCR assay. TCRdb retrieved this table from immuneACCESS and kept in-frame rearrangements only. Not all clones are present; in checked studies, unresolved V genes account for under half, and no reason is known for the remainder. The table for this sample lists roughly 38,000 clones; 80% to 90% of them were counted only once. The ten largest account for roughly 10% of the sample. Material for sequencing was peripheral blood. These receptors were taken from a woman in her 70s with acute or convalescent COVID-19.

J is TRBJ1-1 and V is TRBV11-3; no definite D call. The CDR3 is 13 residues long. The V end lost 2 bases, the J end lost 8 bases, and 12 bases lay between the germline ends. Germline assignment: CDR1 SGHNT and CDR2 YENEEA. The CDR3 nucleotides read TGTGCCAGCAGCTTAAATATAATGACAGAAGCTTTCTTT. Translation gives CASSLNIMTEAFF.

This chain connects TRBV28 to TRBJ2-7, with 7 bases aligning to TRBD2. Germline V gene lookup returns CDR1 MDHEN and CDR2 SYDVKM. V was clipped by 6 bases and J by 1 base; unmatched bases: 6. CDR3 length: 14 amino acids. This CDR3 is CASSGGISSYEQYV. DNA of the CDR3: TGTGCCAGCAGCGGGGGGATCTCGTCCTACGAGCAGTACGTC.

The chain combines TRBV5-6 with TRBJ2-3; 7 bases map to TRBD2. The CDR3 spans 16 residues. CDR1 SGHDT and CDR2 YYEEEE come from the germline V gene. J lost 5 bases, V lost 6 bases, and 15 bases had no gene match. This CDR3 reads CASTGERGYLGDTQYF. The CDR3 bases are TGTGCCAGCACGGGAGAGCGGGGATACCTGGGAGATACGCAGTATTTT.

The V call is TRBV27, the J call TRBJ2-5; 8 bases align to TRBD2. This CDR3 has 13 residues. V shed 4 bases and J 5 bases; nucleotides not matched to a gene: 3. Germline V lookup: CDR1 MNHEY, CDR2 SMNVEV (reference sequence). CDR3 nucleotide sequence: TGTGCCAGCAGTTCGGGGGGGCCGGAGACCCAGTACTTC. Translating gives CASSSGGPETQYF.

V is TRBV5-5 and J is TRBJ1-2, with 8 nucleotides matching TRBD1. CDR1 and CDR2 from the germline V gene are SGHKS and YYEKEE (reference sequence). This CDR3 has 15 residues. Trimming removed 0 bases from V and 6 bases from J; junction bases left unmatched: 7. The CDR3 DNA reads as TGTGCCAGCAGCTTGGCCTTAGCACAGGGGGATGGCTACACCTTC. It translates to CASSLALAQGDGYTF. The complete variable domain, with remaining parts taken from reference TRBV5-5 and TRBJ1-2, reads DAGVTQSPTHLIKTRGQQVTLRCSPISGHKSVSWYQQVLGQGPQFIFQYYEKEERGRGNFPDRFSARQFPNYSSELNVNALLLGDSALYLCASSLALAQGDGYTFGSGTRLTVV.

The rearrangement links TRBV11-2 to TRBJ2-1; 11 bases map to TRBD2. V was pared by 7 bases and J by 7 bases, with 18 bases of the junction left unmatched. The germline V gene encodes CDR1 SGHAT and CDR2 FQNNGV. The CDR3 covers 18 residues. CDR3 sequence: CASTLGYIAGGPGNEQFF. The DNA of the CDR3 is TGTGCCAGCACCCTCGGGTATATAGCGGGAGGGCCAGGAAATGAGCAGTTCTTC.

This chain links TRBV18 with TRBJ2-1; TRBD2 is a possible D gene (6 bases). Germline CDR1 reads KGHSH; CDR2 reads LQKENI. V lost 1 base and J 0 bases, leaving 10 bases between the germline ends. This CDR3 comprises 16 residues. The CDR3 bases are TGTGCCAGCTCACCACGGGCGGGACTCTCCTACAATGAGCAGTTCTTC. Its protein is CASSPRAGLSYNEQFF.

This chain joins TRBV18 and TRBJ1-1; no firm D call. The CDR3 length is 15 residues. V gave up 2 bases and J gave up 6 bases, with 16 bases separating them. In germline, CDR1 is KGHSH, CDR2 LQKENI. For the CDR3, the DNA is TGTGCCAGCTCACCAGCCGTGAGCGCCCGCCCTGAAGCTTTCTTT. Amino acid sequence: CASSPAVSARPEAFF.

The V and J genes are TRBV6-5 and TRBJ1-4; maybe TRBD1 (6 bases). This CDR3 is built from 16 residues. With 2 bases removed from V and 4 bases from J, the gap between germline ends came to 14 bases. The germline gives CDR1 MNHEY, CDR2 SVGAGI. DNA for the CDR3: TGTGCCAGCAGTTACCGCAAGGGGGGGAGTAATGAAAAACTGTTTTTT. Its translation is CASSYRKGGSNEKLFF.

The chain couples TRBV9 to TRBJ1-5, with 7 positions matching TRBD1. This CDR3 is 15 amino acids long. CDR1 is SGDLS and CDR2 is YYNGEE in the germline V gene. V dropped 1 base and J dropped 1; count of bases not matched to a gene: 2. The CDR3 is CASSVSGQSNQPQHF. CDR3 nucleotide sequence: TGTGCCAGCAGCGTATCGGGACAGAGCAATCAGCCCCAGCATTTT.